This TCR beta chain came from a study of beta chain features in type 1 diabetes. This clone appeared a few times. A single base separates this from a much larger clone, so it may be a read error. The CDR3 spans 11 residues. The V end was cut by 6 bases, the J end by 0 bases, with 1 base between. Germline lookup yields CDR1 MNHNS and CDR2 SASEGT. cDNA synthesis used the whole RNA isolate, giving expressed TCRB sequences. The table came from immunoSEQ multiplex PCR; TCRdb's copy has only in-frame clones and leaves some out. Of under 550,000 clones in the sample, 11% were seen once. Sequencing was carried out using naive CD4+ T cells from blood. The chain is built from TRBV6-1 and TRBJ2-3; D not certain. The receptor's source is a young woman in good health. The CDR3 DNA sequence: TGTGCCAGCAGCAGCACAGATACGCAGTATTTT. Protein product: CASSSTDTQYF.